This is a list of T cell receptor beta chains from one sample in a study of T-cell memory formation after mild COVID-19. TCRdb fed the 5' RACE reads into MiXCR, producing one record per CDR3 protein. The data hold some 600,000 distinct CDR3 sequences, with around 15% observed a single time. The source material was PBMCs or a T cell subset sorted from them (not recorded which). Every receptor here comes from an adult woman who had mild COVID-19 (a few samples of this study predate the infection). Cell type and time point are not known. Each CDR3 is given with its conserved first and last residue. D genes are given only for firm matches. Part of the rows lack a size; the others show once, few, many or a class for expanded clones.

J | D | V | size | CDR3 | DNA
TRBJ1-1 | TRBD1 | TRBV18 | once | CASSPFQGDTEAFF | TGTGCCAGCTCACCATTCCAGGGGGACACTGAAGCTTTCTTT
TRBJ2-3 | . | TRBV18 | few | CASSPPRTATDTQYF | TGTGCCAGCTCACCACCACGGACAGCCACAGATACGCAGTATTTT
TRBJ1-2 | TRBD1 | TRBV5-1 | few | CASKAGGYGYTF | TGCGCCAGCAAGGCAGGGGGTTATGGCTACACCTTC
TRBJ2-5 | TRBD2 | TRBV12-3/TRBV12-4 | . | CASSSSGGRETQYF | TGTGCCAGCAGTTCTAGCGGGGGAAGAGAGACCCAGTACTTC
TRBJ2-5 | . | TRBV12-3/TRBV12-4 | . | CASSPDPPTQYF | TGTGCCAGCAGTCCGGACCCTCCGACCCAGTACTTC
TRBJ1-2 | TRBD1 | TRBV9 | few | CASSVQGVNYGYTF | TGTGCCAGCAGCGTACAGGGGGTAAACTATGGCTACACCTTC
TRBJ1-5 | . | TRBV12-3/TRBV12-4 | . | CASSLFRASNQPQHF | TGTGCCAGCAGTTTATTTCGGGCAAGCAATCAGCCCCAGCATTTT
TRBJ2-5 | . | TRBV6-6 | few | CASSYSPRETQYF | TGTGCCAGCAGTTACTCCCCCAGGGAGACCCAGTACTTC
TRBJ2-5 | TRBD2 | TRBV24-1 | few | CATSDFGLAGETQYF | TGTGCCACCAGTGATTTTGGACTAGCGGGAGAGACCCAGTACTTC
TRBJ2-5 | TRBD1 | TRBV18 | . | CASSPPTDRGETQYF | TGTGCCAGCTCACCACCGACGGACAGGGGGGAGACCCAGTACTTC
TRBJ2-5 | TRBD2 | TRBV20-1 | . | CSARGFLAGLKETQYF | TGCAGTGCTAGAGGTTTCCTAGCGGGCCTTAAAGAGACCCAGTACTTC
TRBJ1-2 | . | TRBV5-5 | . | CASSLEVGNYGYTF | TGTGCCAGCAGCTTGGAGGTGGGCAACTATGGCTACACCTTC
TRBJ2-7 | . | TRBV24-1 | few | CATSPLPTPYEQYF | TGTGCCACCAGTCCGCTACCAACTCCCTACGAGCAGTACTTC
TRBJ2-5 | TRBD1 | TRBV11-2 | few | CASSSSTGLLETQYF | TGTGCCAGCAGCTCCTCGACAGGGCTTCTCGAGACCCAGTACTTC
TRBJ2-7 | TRBD2 | TRBV3-1 | . | CASSPSGTSVAYEQYF | TGTGCCAGCAGCCCCTCGGGGACTAGCGTTGCCTACGAGCAGTACTTC
TRBJ2-7 | . | TRBV15 | . | CATSRVTEPTYEQYF | TGTGCCACCAGCAGAGTGACCGAACCTACCTACGAGCAGTACTTC
TRBJ2-7 | TRBD1 | TRBV6-6 | few | CASSYPTTGVYEQYF | TGTGCCAGCAGTTACCCCACGACAGGGGTCTACGAGCAGTACTTC
TRBJ1-1 | . | TRBV2 | few | CASSESPGRVAEAFF | TGTGCCAGCAGTGAATCCCCGGGAAGGGTAGCTGAAGCTTTCTTT
TRBJ2-3 | . | TRBV6-5 | . | CASRVVGSTDTQYF | TGTGCCAGCAGGGTGGTTGGGAGCACAGATACGCAGTATTTT
TRBJ2-1 | TRBD2 | TRBV6-6 | few | CASINSHPGTSPYNEQFF | TGTGCCAGCATTAATTCTCATCCCGGGACTAGCCCTTACAATGAGCAGTTCTTC
TRBJ2-4 | . | TRBV5-1 | . | CASSPAAGRAKNIQYF | TGCGCCAGCAGCCCTGCGGCGGGGAGAGCCAAAAACATTCAGTACTTC
TRBJ2-2 | . | TRBV30 | . | CAWSGIGGRGGTGELFF | TGTGCCTGGAGTGGAATAGGGGGGCGAGGGGGGACCGGGGAGCTGTTTTTT
TRBJ2-5 | TRBD2 | TRBV5-5 | few | CASSSWTSGRSHQETQYF | TGTGCCAGCAGCTCCTGGACTAGCGGGAGAAGCCACCAAGAGACCCAGTACTTC
TRBJ1-1 | . | TRBV12-3/TRBV12-4 | . | CASSWGGLNTEAFF | TGTGCCAGCAGTTGGGGAGGATTGAACACTGAAGCTTTCTTT
TRBJ2-1 | . | TRBV6-1 | . | CASSEMNEQFF | TGTGCCAGCAGTGAGATGAATGAGCAGTTCTTC
TRBJ1-2 | . | TRBV7-2 | few | CASTQTHRSYGYTF | TGTGCCAGCACCCAAACCCACAGGAGCTATGGCTACACCTTC
TRBJ1-2 | . | TRBV19 | . | CASSIESGRFPRGPYTF | TGTGCCAGTAGTATAGAGTCGGGGAGATTTCCGAGAGGTCCCTACACCTTC
TRBJ2-5 | . | TRBV7-3 | once | CASSSLLPPSGKAQYF | TGTGCCAGCAGCTCACTCCTACCCCCCTCCGGAAAGGCCCAGTACTTC
TRBJ1-4 | . | TRBV24-1 | . | CATSDFRPGFGDEKLFF | TGTGCCACCAGTGATTTTCGACCTGGGTTTGGGGATGAAAAACTGTTTTTT
TRBJ2-1 | TRBD2 | TRBV20-1 | few | CSAAYGGGVPYNEQFF | TGCAGTGCGGCATACGGCGGGGGGGTTCCCTACAATGAGCAGTTCTTC
TRBJ2-7 | . | TRBV7-2 | few | CASSLAREQYF | TGTGCCAGCAGCTTAGCGAGGGAGCAGTACTTC
TRBJ2-7 | TRBD2 | TRBV7-8 | few | CASATGGAGDEQYF | TGTGCCAGCGCTACGGGGGGGGCAGGGGACGAGCAGTACTTC
TRBJ1-3 | . | TRBV30 | few | CACPWSLGGNTIYF | TGTGCCTGCCCATGGAGCCTCGGAGGAAACACCATATATTTT
TRBJ2-3 | . | TRBV5-4 | . | CASSPRKGTADTQYF | TGTGCCAGCAGCCCCCGTAAGGGGACGGCAGATACGCAGTATTTT
TRBJ2-3 | . | TRBV20-1 | . | CSARGPTRRADTQYF | TGCAGTGCTAGAGGACCGACTAGGAGGGCAGATACGCAGTATTTT
TRBJ1-1 | . | TRBV20-1 | few | CSAFRATENTEAFF | TGCAGTGCCTTTCGGGCGACGGAGAACACTGAAGCTTTCTTT
TRBJ2-2 | TRBD1 | TRBV2 | few | CASLTGTGIPGELFF | TGTGCCAGCCTCACCGGGACAGGGATCCCCGGGGAGCTGTTTTTT
TRBJ1-1 | TRBD1 | TRBV7-2 | . | CASSLVGTGTEAFF | TGTGCCAGCAGCTTAGTAGGGACAGGCACTGAAGCTTTCTTT
TRBJ2-1 | . | TRBV3-1 | few | CASSQGRRGASYNEQFF | TGTGCCAGCAGCCAAGGACGTCGAGGGGCGAGTTACAATGAGCAGTTCTTC
TRBJ1-2 | . | TRBV29-1 | few | CSVEPSSPAVPVYTF | TGCAGCGTTGAACCCTCCAGCCCGGCGGTTCCTGTCTACACCTTC
TRBJ2-1 | TRBD2 | TRBV3-1 | many | CASSPSGGAYNEQFF | TGTGCCAGCAGTCCTAGCGGGGGGGCCTACAATGAGCAGTTCTTC
TRBJ2-7 | TRBD1 | TRBV27 | few | CASSNRGLQGYEQYF | TGTGCCAGCAGCAACAGGGGGCTACAGGGCTACGAGCAGTACTTC
TRBJ2-5 | TRBD2 | TRBV5-1 | few | CASSLAGGRFQETQYF | TGCGCCAGCAGCTTGGCGGGGGGACGCTTCCAAGAGACCCAGTACTTC
TRBJ2-7 | . | TRBV30 | few | CAWSTLAGPSYEQYF | TGTGCCTGGAGTACGTTGGCAGGTCCCTCCTACGAGCAGTACTTC
TRBJ2-7 | . | TRBV25-1 | . | CASSRTAPYEQYF | TGTGCCAGCAGCCGCACGGCGCCTTACGAGCAGTACTTC
TRBJ1-5 | TRBD1 | TRBV6-2/TRBV6-3 | few | CASTTGGQPQHF | TGTGCCAGCACGACAGGGGGTCAGCCCCAGCATTTT
TRBJ2-3 | TRBD2 | TRBV20-1 | many | CSARLAGRPPGTDTQYF | TGCAGTGCTAGACTAGCGGGGAGGCCCCCTGGCACAGATACGCAGTATTTT
TRBJ2-3 | TRBD2 | TRBV12-3/TRBV12-4 | many | CASSLGLAGGADTQYF | TGTGCCAGCAGTTTAGGACTAGCGGGAGGTGCAGATACGCAGTATTTT
TRBJ2-7 | . | TRBV7-9 | few | CASNARAGEQYF | TGTGCCAGCAACGCGCGGGCAGGGGAGCAGTACTTC
TRBJ1-4 | TRBD1 | TRBV19 | . | CASTDRGWEKLFF | TGTGCCAGTACTGACAGGGGATGGGAAAAACTGTTTTTT
TRBJ2-1 | . | TRBV7-9 | once | CASSLGDLQNEQFF | TGTGCCAGCAGCTTAGGGGACCTCCAAAATGAGCAGTTCTTC
TRBJ1-2 | TRBD1 | TRBV5-1 | . | CASHDLRQGGAYGYTF | TGCGCCAGCCACGACCTCAGACAGGGAGGTGCCTATGGCTACACCTTC
TRBJ2-1 | . | TRBV7-2 | . | CASSFGAGDEQFF | TGTGCCAGCAGCTTTGGGGCCGGGGATGAGCAGTTCTTC
TRBJ2-1 | TRBD1 | TRBV18 | few | CASSTGTGGSYNEQFF | TGTGCCAGCTCAACCGGGACAGGGGGCTCCTACAATGAGCAGTTCTTC
TRBJ1-5 | . | TRBV28 | many | CASKKAGSNQPQHF | TGTGCCAGCAAAAAGGCGGGGAGCAATCAGCCCCAGCATTTT